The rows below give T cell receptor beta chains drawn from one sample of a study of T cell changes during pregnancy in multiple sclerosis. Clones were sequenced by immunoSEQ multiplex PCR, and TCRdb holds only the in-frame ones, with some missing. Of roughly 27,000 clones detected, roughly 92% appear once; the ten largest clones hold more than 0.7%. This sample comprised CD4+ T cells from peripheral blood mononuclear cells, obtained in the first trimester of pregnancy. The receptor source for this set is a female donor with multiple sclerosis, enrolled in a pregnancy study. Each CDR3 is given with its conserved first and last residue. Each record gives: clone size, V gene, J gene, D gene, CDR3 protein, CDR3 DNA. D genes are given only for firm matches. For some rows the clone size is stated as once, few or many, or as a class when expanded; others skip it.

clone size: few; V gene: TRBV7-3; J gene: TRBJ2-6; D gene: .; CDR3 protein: CASSSGGSGANVLTF; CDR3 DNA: TGTGCCAGCAGCTCTGGGGGGTCTGGGGCCAACGTCCTGACTTTC
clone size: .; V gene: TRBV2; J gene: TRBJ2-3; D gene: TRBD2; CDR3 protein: CASSSLAGNTDTQYF; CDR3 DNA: TGTGCCAGCAGTAGCCTAGCGGGGAACACAGATACGCAGTATTTT
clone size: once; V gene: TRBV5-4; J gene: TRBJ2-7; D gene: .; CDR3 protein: CASSVGGVTYEQYF; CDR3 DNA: TGTGCCAGCAGCGTGGGCGGGGTCACCTACGAGCAGTACTTC
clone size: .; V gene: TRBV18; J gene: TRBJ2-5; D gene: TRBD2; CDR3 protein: CASSPPGRAAETQYF; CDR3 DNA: TGTGCCAGCTCACCGCCCGGGAGGGCCGCCGAGACCCAGTACTTC
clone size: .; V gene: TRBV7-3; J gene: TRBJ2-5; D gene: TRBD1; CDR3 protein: CASSLMGQGFGQETQYF; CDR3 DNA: TGTGCCAGCAGCTTAATGGGACAGGGATTTGGACAAGAGACCCAGTACTTC
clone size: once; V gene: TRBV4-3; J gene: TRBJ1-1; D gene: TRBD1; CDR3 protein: CASSPDREDEAFF; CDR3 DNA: TGCGCCAGCAGCCCAGACAGGGAAGATGAAGCTTTCTTT
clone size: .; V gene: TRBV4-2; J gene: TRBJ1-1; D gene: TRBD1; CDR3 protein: CASSQALQGAGTEAFF; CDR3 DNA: TGTGCCAGCAGCCAAGCCCTTCAGGGGGCCGGTACTGAAGCTTTCTTT
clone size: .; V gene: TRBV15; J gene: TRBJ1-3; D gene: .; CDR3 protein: CATSRDQGYGNTIYF; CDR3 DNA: TGTGCCACCAGCAGAGATCAGGGGTACGGAAACACCATATATTTT
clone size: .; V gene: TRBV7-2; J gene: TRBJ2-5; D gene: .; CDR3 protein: CASSLLRGPHETQYF; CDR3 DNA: TGTGCCAGCAGCTTGTTGCGGGGGCCCCATGAGACCCAGTACTTC
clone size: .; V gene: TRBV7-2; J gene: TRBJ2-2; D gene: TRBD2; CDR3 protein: CASSLVSGGGGELFF; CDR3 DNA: TGTGCCAGCAGCTTGGTCAGCGGGGGTGGCGGGGAGCTGTTTTTT
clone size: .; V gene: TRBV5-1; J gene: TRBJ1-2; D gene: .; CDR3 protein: CASSLGQGEGYGYTF; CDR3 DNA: TGCGCCAGCAGCTTGGGCCAAGGGGAGGGATATGGCTACACCTTC
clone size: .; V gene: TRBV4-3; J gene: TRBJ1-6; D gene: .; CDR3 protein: CASSQDTRYNSPLHF; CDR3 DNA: TGCGCCAGCAGCCAAGATACCAGGTACAATTCACCCCTCCACTTT
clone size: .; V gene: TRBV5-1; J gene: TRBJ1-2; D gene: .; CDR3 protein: CASSLGQHLSNYGYTF; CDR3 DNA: TGCGCCAGCAGCTTGGGACAGCATCTATCTAACTATGGCTACACCTTC
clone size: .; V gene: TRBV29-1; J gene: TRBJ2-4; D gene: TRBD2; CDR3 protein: CSVGTSGAKNIQYF; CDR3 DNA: TGCAGCGTGGGGACTAGCGGAGCCAAAAACATTCAGTACTTC
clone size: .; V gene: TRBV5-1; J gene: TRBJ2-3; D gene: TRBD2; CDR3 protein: CASSLASGGITDTQYF; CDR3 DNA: TGCGCCAGCAGCTTGGCTAGCGGGGGTATCACAGATACGCAGTATTTT
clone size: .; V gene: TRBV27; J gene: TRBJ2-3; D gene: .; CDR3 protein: CASTYRGGGTDTQYF; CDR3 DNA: TGTGCCAGCACTTACAGGGGCGGGGGCACAGATACGCAGTATTTT
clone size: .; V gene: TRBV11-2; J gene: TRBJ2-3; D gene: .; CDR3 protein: CASSLMSTTRSTDTQYF; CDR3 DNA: TGTGCCAGCAGCTTAATGAGTACTACTCGTAGCACAGATACGCAGTATTTT
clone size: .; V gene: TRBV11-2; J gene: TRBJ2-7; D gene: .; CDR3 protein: CASSPNRGGRTYEQYF; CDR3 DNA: TGTGCCAGCAGCCCAAATAGGGGGGGTCGAACCTACGAGCAGTACTTC
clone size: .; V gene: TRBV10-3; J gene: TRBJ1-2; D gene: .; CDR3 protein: CAISEQGNYGYTF; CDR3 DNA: TGTGCCATCAGTGAACAGGGTAACTATGGCTACACCTTC
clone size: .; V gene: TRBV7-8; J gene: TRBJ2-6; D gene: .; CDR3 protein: CASSPRTGYSGANVLTF; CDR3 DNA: TGTGCCAGCAGCCCCCGGACGGGGTACTCTGGGGCCAACGTCCTGACTTTC
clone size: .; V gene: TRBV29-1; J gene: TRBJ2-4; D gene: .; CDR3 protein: CSVAPGGPKNIQYF; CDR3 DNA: TGCAGCGTTGCCCCCGGGGGGCCCAAAAACATTCAGTACTTC
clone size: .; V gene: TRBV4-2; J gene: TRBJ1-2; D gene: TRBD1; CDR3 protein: CASSHPDRDNYGYTF; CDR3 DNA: TGTGCCAGCAGCCACCCTGACAGGGATAACTATGGCTACACCTTC
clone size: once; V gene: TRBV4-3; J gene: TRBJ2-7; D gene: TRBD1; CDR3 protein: CASSHMGTGFYEQYF; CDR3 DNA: TGCGCCAGCAGCCACATGGGGACAGGGTTCTACGAGCAGTACTTC
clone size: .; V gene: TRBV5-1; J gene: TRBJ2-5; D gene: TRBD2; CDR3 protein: CASSLRDYRETQYF; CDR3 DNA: TGCGCCAGCAGCTTGCGGGACTATCGAGAGACCCAGTACTTC
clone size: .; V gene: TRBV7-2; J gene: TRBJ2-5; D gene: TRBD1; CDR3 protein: CASSYQGARGAETQYF; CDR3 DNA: TGTGCCAGCAGCTACCAGGGGGCTAGAGGGGCGGAGACCCAGTACTTC
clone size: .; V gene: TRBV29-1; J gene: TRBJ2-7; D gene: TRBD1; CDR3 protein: CSVRQGPSYEQYF; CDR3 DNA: TGCAGCGTCAGACAGGGGCCCTCCTACGAGCAGTACTTC
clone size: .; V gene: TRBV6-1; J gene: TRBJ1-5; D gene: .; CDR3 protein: CASSPIHSGAGPQHF; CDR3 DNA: TGTGCCAGCAGCCCGATCCACAGTGGTGCGGGGCCCCAGCATTTT
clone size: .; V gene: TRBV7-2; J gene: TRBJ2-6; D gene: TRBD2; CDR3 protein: CASSLRGGAGANVLTF; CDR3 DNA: TGTGCCAGCAGCTTAAGGGGAGGGGCTGGGGCCAACGTCCTGACTTTC
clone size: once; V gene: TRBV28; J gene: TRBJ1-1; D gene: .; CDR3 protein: CASSLRSHFNTEAFF; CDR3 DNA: TGTGCCAGCAGTTTACGGTCTCACTTTAACACTGAAGCTTTCTTT
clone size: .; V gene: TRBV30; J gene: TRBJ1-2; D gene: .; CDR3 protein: CAWSPLDSNYGYTF; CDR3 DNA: TGTGCCTGGAGTCCCCTTGACAGTAACTATGGCTACACCTTC
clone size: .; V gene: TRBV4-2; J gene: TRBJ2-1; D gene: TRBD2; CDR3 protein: CASSLHSSGGPYNEQFF; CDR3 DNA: TGTGCCAGCAGCCTCCATTCTAGCGGGGGCCCGTACAATGAGCAGTTCTTC
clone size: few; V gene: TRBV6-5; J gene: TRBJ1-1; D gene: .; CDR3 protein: CASSYPREVMNTEAFF; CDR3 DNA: TGTGCCAGCAGTTACCCCCGGGAGGTCATGAACACTGAAGCTTTCTTT
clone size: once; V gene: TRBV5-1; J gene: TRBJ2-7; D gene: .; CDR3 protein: CASSSGTILPGYEQYF; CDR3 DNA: TGCGCCAGCAGCTCGGGGACAATTCTTCCCGGCTACGAGCAGTACTTC
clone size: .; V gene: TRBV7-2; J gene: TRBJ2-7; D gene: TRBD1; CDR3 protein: CASSRSTGGASYEQYF; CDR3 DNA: TGTGCCAGCAGCCGCTCGACAGGGGGGGCCTCCTACGAGCAGTACTTC
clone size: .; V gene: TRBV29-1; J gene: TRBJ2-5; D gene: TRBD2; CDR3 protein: CSGGPTSGGRETQYF; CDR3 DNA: TGCAGCGGGGGGCCCACTAGCGGGGGGCGGGAGACCCAGTACTTC
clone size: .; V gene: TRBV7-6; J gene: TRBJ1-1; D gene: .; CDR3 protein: CASSFVSGGGMNTEAFF; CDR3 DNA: TGTGCCAGCAGCTTCGTGAGTGGAGGCGGGATGAACACTGAAGCTTTCTTT
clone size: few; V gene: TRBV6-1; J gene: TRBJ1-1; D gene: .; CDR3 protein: CASILSGRDNEAFF; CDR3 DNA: TGTGCCAGCATACTCAGTGGCAGGGATAATGAAGCTTTCTTT
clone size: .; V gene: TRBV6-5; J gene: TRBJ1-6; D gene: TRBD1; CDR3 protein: CASSGVTGGHRPLHF; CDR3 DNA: TGTGCCAGCAGTGGCGTGACAGGGGGCCACCGGCCCCTCCACTTT
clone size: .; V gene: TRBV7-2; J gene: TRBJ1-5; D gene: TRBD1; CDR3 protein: CASSPPDRARQPQHF; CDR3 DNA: TGTGCCAGCAGCCCCCCCGACAGGGCTAGGCAGCCCCAGCATTTT
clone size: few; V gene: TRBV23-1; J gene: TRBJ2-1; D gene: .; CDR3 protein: CASCGVEQFF; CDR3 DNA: TGCGCCAGCTGCGGGGTTGAGCAGTTCTTC
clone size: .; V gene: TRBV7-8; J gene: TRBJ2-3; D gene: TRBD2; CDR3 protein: CASSPPPFLAGPDTQYF; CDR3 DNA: TGTGCCAGCAGCCCTCCCCCTTTTCTAGCGGGGCCAGATACGCAGTATTTT
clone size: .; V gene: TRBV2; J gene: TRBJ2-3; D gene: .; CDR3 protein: CASSSMSHTDTQYF; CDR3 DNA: TGTGCCAGCAGTTCTATGTCCCACACAGATACGCAGTATTTT
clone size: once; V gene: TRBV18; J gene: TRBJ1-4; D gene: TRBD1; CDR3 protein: CASSLGTEINEKLFF; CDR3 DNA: TGTGCCAGCTCACTCGGGACAGAGATTAATGAAAAACTGTTTTTT
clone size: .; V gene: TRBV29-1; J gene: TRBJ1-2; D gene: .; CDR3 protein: CSVVGTRWDGYTF; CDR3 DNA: TGCAGCGTTGTGGGCACTAGGTGGGATGGCTACACCTTC
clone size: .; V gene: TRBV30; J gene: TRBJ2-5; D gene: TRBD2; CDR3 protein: CAWSQGLAGFSETQYF; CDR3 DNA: TGTGCCTGGAGCCAGGGACTAGCGGGCTTCTCGGAGACCCAGTACTTC
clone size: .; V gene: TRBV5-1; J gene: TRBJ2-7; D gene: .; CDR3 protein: CASSGGTGLYEQYF; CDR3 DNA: TGCGCCAGCAGCGGGGGCACTGGCCTCTACGAGCAGTACTTC
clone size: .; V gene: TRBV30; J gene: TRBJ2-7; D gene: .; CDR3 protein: CAWSVPGSIYEQYF; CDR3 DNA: TGTGCCTGGAGTGTACCGGGAAGCATTTACGAGCAGTACTTC
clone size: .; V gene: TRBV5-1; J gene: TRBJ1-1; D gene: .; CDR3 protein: CASSLNVGQGTEAFF; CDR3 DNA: TGCGCCAGCAGCTTGAATGTCGGGCAGGGTACTGAAGCTTTCTTT
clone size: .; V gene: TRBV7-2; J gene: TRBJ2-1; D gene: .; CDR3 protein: CASSLQLVGYEQFF; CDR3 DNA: TGTGCCAGCAGCTTACAACTTGTCGGGTATGAGCAGTTCTTC
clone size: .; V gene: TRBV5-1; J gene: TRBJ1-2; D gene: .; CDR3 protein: CASSLGGRNNYGYTF; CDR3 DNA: TGCGCCAGCAGCTTGGGAGGGCGGAATAACTATGGCTACACCTTC
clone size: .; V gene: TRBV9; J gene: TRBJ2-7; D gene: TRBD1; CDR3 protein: CASSQGQGSNEQYF; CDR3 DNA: TGTGCCAGCAGTCAAGGACAGGGGAGCAACGAGCAGTACTTC
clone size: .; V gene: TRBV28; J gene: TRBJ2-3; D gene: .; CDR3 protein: CASSLGRGMADTQYF; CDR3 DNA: TGTGCCAGCTCCCTTGGAAGGGGCATGGCAGATACGCAGTATTTT
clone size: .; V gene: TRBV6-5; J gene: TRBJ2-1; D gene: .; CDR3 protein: CASSRNPNSYNEQFF; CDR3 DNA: TGTGCCAGCAGCAGGAACCCAAACTCCTACAATGAGCAGTTCTTC
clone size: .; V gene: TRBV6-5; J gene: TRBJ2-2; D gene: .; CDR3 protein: CASSSGTNTGELFF; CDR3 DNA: TGTGCCAGCAGCTCCGGGACGAACACCGGGGAGCTGTTTTTT